This T cell receptor (beta chain) stems from a study of regulatory T cells in long-lasting Graves disease. Study summary: Those with persistent Graves' disease had received antithyroid drugs for over 5 years with positive TSH receptor antibodies.

Stated time point: persistent/refractory GD, antithyroid drugs over 5 years with positive TRAb. The TCR library was made from RNA that had been extracted from PBMCs in TRIzol. In its sample, this clonotype was seen many times. This CDR3 comprises 15 residues. CDR1 is SNHLY and CDR2 is FYNNEI in the germline V gene. Trimming left V 5 bases short and J 4 bases short, with 17 bases between. HTBI primers from iRepertoire and Arm-PCR of CDR3 regions yielded the TCR beta libraries. In TCRdb, the multiplex PCR reads were re-called with MiXCR into one record per CDR3 protein. This sample yields about 400,000 distinct CDR3 sequences, of which roughly 20% are seen a single time; less than 25% belongs to the top ten.

The sequence was collected from a female donor with Graves disease. Specimen: peripheral blood mononuclear cells (PBMCs), collected when the disease was refractory, from a patient treated with antithyroid drugs. This sequence joins TRBV2 and TRBJ1-2; D possibly corresponds to TRBD1 (6 bases). The CDR3 nucleotides are TGTGCCAGCAGTCAGCAGAAGGGGGTGCTCTATGGCTACACCTTC. Its translation is CASSQQKGVLYGYTF.